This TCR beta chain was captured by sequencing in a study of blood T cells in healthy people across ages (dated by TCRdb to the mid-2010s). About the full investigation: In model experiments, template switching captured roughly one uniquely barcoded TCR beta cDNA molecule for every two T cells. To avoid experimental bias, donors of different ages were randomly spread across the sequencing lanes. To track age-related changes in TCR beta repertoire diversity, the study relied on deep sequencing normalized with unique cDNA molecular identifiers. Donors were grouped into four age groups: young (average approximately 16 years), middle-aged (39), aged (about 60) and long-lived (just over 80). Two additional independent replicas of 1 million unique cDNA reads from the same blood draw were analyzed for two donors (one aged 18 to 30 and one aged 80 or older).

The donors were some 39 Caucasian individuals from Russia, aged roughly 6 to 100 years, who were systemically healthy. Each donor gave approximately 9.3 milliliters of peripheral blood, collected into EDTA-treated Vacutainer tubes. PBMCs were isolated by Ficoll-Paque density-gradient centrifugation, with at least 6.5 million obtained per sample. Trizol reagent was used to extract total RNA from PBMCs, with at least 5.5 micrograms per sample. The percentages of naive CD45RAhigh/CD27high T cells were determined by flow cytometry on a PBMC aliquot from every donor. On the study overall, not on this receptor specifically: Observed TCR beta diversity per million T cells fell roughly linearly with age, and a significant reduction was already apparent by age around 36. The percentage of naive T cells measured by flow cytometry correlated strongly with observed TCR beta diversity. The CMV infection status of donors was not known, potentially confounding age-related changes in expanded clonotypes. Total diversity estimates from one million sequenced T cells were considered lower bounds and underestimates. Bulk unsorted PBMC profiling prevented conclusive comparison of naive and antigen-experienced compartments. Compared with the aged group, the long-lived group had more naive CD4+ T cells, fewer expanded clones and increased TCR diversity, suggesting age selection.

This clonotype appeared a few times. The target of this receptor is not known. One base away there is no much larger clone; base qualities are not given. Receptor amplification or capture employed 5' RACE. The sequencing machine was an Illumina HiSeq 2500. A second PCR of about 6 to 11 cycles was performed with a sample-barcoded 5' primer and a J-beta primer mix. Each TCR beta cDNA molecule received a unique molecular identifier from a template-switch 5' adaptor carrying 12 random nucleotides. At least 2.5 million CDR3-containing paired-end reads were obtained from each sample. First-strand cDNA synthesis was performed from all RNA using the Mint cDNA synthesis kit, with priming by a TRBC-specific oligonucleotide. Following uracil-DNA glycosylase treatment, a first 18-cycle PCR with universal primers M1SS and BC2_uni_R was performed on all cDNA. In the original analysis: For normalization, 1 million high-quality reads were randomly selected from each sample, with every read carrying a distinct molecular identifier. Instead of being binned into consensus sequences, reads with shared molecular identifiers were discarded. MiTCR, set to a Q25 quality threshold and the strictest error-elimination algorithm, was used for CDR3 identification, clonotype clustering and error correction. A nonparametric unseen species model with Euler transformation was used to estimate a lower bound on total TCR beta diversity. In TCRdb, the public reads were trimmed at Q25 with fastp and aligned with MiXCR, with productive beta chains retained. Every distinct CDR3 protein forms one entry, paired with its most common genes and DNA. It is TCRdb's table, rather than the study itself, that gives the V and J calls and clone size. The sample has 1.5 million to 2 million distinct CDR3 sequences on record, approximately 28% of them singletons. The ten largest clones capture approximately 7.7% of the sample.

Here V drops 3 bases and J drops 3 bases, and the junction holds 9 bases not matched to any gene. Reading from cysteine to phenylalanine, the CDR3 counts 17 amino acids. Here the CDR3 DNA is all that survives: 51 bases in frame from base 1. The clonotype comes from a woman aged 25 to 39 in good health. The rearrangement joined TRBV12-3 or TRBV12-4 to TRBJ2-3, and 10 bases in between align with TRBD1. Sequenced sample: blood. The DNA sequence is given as TGTGCCAGCAGTTTGTCGGGACAGGGGAATGGTACAGATACGCAGTATTTT. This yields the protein CASSLSGQGNGTDTQYF.